The 18 T cell receptor beta chains presented below share a single source sample, sequenced in a study of blood T cell repertoires in COVID-19 (dated by TCRdb to the early 2020s). Libraries were built with the immunoSEQ multiplex PCR assay. TCRdb retrieved this table from immuneACCESS and kept in-frame rearrangements only. Not all clones are present; in checked studies, unresolved V genes account for under half, and no reason is known for the remainder. This sample is represented by some 200,000 clones; 80% to 90% of them were singletons. The top ten constitute roughly 5.7% of the sample. The sequencing input was peripheral blood. These receptors originate from a man older than 75 with acute or convalescent COVID-19.

The genes are TRBV18 and TRBJ2-1; 9 bases align to TRBD2. V gave up 3 bases and J gave up 9 bases; unmatched junction bases: 3. CDR1 is KGHSH, CDR2 LQKENI, per germline. The length of the CDR3 is 13 residues. The CDR3 nucleotides read TGTGCCAGCTCACCGGGACTAGCAACTGAGCAGTTCTTC. Amino acid sequence: CASSPGLATEQFF.

This chain connects TRBV11-2 to TRBJ2-5; 9 nucleotides align to TRBD1. Germline CDR1 is SGHAT and CDR2 is FQNNGV. The CDR3 runs to 19 residues. V dropped 3 bases and J dropped 5; count of bases not matched to a gene: 19. CDR3 nucleotide sequence: TGTGCCAGCAGCTTGGGGGGTCTGGACAGGGGCGAAGGATGGGAGACCCAGTACTTC. This codes for CASSLGGLDRGEGWETQYF.

The chain has TRBV7-9 and TRBJ2-1; D might be TRBD1 (6 bases). Germline lookup yields CDR1 SEHNR and CDR2 FQNEAQ (reference sequence). Trimming cost V 5 bases and J 3 bases, with 20 bases left between them. This CDR3 comprises 17 residues. The CDR3 reads CASSPTVTGSFYNEQFF. The DNA of the CDR3 is TGTGCCAGCAGCCCCACCGTTACAGGGTCCTTCTACAATGAGCAGTTCTTC.

The chain has TRBV7-9 and TRBJ2-1; TRBD1 might be the D (5 bases). V was clipped by 3 bases and J by 1 base, with 7 bases between them. The germline CDR1 and CDR2 sequences are SEHNR and FQNEAQ (reference sequence). The CDR3 runs 14 residues. The CDR3, as DNA: TGTGCCAGCAGCTTGGACACTTCCTACAATGAGCAGTTCTTC. Residues: CASSLDTSYNEQFF.

V and J are TRBV15 and TRBJ2-2; D is unresolved. Germline CDR1 reads LNHNV; CDR2 reads YYDKDF (reference sequence). The CDR3 has 14 amino acids. V shed 2 bases and J shed 3 bases, with 7 bases lying between them. CDR3 in DNA: TGTGCCACCAGCAGATCTTCCTACACCGGGGAGCTGTTTTTT. Protein: CATSRSSYTGELFF.

This chain joins TRBV6-5 and TRBJ2-1; the match to TRBD2 covers 11 bases. This CDR3 is built from 13 residues. CDR1 is MNHEY and CDR2 is SVGAGI in the germline V gene. V lost 8 bases and J lost 9; bases outside the gene matches: 6. The CDR3 DNA reads as TGTGCCAGCCGCGGGACTAGCGGTTCTGAGCAGTTCTTC. Translation: CASRGTSGSEQFF.

The chain combines TRBV6-5 with TRBJ2-2; 7 bases match TRBD2. This CDR3 has 15 residues. CDR1 MNHEY and CDR2 SVGAGI come from the germline V gene. The V and J ends lost 3 bases and 7 bases, in that order; junction bases with no gene match: 8. CDR3 sequence (DNA): TGTGCCAGCAGTTATATAGCGGGTGGTGGCGGGGAGCTGTTTTTT. Translated: CASSYIAGGGGELFF.

The J gene is TRBJ1-2, the V gene TRBV7-8, with 10 bases lining up with TRBD1. Trimming removed 1 base from V and 8 bases from J; junction bases left unmatched: 4. This CDR3 region has 14 residues. The V gene's germline CDR1 is SGHVS and CDR2 FQNEAQ. Here the CDR3 DNA reads TGTGCCAGCAGCTTAGGACAGGGGGCTTGGGGCTACACCTTC. The encoded protein is CASSLGQGAWGYTF. Drawing the rest from reference TRBV7-8 and TRBJ1-2, the complete variable domain is GAGVSQSPRYKVAKRGQDVALRCDPISGHVSLFWYQQALGQGPEFLTYFQNEAQLDKSGLPSDRFFAERPEGSVSTLKIQRTQQEDSAVYLCASSLGQGAWGYTFGSGTRLTVV.

This sequence joins TRBV19 and TRBJ1-5; 7 bases map to TRBD1. The CDR3 sequence is 13 residues long. CDR1 LNHDA and CDR2 SQIVND come from the germline V gene (reference sequence). The V segment lost 9 bases and the J segment 3 bases; nucleotides outside the gene matches: 5. CDR3 bases: TGTGCCAGCACTGACAGGGCCAATCAGCCCCAGCATTTT. Translating gives CASTDRANQPQHF.

The V gene is TRBV12-3 or TRBV12-4, the J gene TRBJ1-2; D remains unclear. The germline V and J ends were trimmed by 5 bases and 2 bases, with 9 bases remaining between them. This CDR3 contains 13 residues. CDR3 DNA sequence: TGTGCCAGCAGTGGACTAGGGAACTATGGCTACACCTTC. Translation gives CASSGLGNYGYTF.

The genes are TRBV6-1 and TRBJ2-1, with D maybe TRBD1 (6 bases). Trimming removed 3 bases from V and 7 bases from J, with 16 bases in between. CDR1 MNHNS and CDR2 SASEGT come from the germline V gene. This CDR3 region has 15 residues. CDR3 sequence (DNA): TGTGCCAGCAGTGAGGCTGGGGGCAAAGTGAATGAGCAGTTCTTC. Its translation: CASSEAGGKVNEQFF.

The rearrangement links TRBV10-3 to TRBJ2-7, with D maybe TRBD1 (6 bases). V shed 5 bases and J shed 0 bases, with 14 bases lying between them. The CDR3 runs 15 residues. Per germline, CDR1 ENHRY and CDR2 SYGVKD. CDR3 sequence: CAISRQAGSSYEQYF. DNA for the CDR3: TGTGCCATCAGTCGACAGGCAGGAAGCTCCTACGAGCAGTACTTC.

On this clone itself: One junction end disagrees with the germline gene, perhaps due to a read error. The chain joins TRBV3-1 (or the pseudogene TRBV3-2) to TRBJ2-1, with a tentative D call TRBD2 (6 bases). The CDR3 extends over 13 amino acids. Germline V gene lookup returns CDR1 LGHDT and CDR2 YNNKEL (reference sequence). The CDR3 loop is CASSQDPGLARVF. The CDR3 DNA sequence: TGTGCCAGCAGCCAAGATCCAGGCCTAGCGCGGGTCTTC.

The chain is built from TRBV27 and TRBJ2-1; TRBD2 is a possible D gene (6 bases). Trimming shortened V by 6 bases and J by 8 bases, and 20 bases separated the two germline ends. Per germline, CDR1 MNHEY and CDR2 SMNVEV (reference sequence). The CDR3 has 15 residues. The CDR3 DNA is TGTGCCAGCAGGAGCCTCGGGGGAGTAGGGGATGAGCAGTTCTTC. Its translation is CASRSLGGVGDEQFF.

The chain recombines TRBV18 with TRBJ2-7, with 10 positions matching TRBD1. CDR1 KGHSH and CDR2 LQKENI come from the germline V gene. The junction had 5 bases not matched to a gene; V was cut back by 6 bases and J by 6 bases. CDR3 length: 13 residues. The CDR3 protein is CASSRGDRGEQYF. The CDR3 DNA sequence: TGTGCCAGCTCCCGAGGGGACAGGGGCGAGCAGTACTTC.

The V call is TRBV28, the J call TRBJ2-5, with TRBD2 matching 14 bases. The CDR3 has 16 residues. Germline assignment: CDR1 MDHEN and CDR2 SYDVKM. V trimming: 5 bases; J trimming: 3 bases; junction bases outside the gene matches: 5. CDR3 region: CASSPGLAGVKETQYF. The DNA of the CDR3 is TGTGCCAGCAGTCCGGGACTAGCGGGAGTCAAAGAGACCCAGTACTTC.

This clone was counted once. J is TRBJ1-1 and V is TRBV9; weak D call: TRBD1 (5 bases). CDR1 and CDR2 from the germline V gene are SGDLS and YYNGEE. The V end lost 3 bases, the J end lost 0 bases, and 9 bases lay between the germline ends. The CDR3 totals 14 residues. The DNA for the CDR3 is TGTGCCAGCAGCGCAAAACAGGTGAACACTGAAGCTTTCTTT. Translation: CASSAKQVNTEAFF.

The chain joins TRBV29-1 to TRBJ2-2; 14 nucleotides match TRBD2. Germline values: CDR1 SQVTM, CDR2 ANQGSEA. The CDR3 has 17 residues. Trimming removed 0 bases from V and 6 bases from J; junction bases left unmatched: 6. The CDR3 DNA is TGCAGCGTTGAAGAGGGACTAGCGGGAGTAGGCCCCGGGGAGCTGTTTTTT. Amino acids: CSVEEGLAGVGPGELFF.